The TCR beta chain described here comes from a study of response to subunit inactivated influenza vaccine (dated by TCRdb to 2016 to 2019). Regarding the complete study: The study used deep quantitative T cell receptor repertoire profiling to track responses to a trivalent subunit inactivated influenza vaccine. Study-level results and caveats: The authors suggested that each seasonal influenza vaccination may recruit only a limited number of new T cells.

The library was built by means of RT-PCR. Sequencing was performed on an Illumina HiSeq 2500. In-frame beta chains were kept once TCRdb had trimmed the public reads at Q25 with fastp and called clones with MiXCR. Rows are unified per CDR3 protein, each entry keeping the most common DNA and genes. Present in this sample are around 540,000 distinct CDR3 sequences, around 11% of which were seen just once. The leading ten clones occupy 9.5% to 13% of the sample. This clonotype was observed a few times. Its binding antigen is unknown. Per-base qualities were not stored, and no clone one base away is much larger. The sequencing here drew on PBMCs from blood, taken on the day of vaccination. The sequence came from a man aged 45-65 years who received an inactivated influenza vaccine. Donor details come from another sample of the same person, matched by shared clones.

The CDR3 protein sequence reads: CAISEVTGAQYF. The DNA sequence follows: TGTGCCATCAGTGAGGTTACAGGGGCCCAGTACTTC. Recombination connected TRBV10-3 to TRBJ2-5; 7 of the junction bases match TRBD1. V trim: 2 bases; J trim: 9 bases; unmatched bases: 3. CDR3 length: 12 amino acids, cysteine to phenylalanine. CDR3 DNA is the only sequence kept; it has 36 bases, read in frame from the first base. The germline V gene supplies CDR1 ENHRY and CDR2 SYGVKD.